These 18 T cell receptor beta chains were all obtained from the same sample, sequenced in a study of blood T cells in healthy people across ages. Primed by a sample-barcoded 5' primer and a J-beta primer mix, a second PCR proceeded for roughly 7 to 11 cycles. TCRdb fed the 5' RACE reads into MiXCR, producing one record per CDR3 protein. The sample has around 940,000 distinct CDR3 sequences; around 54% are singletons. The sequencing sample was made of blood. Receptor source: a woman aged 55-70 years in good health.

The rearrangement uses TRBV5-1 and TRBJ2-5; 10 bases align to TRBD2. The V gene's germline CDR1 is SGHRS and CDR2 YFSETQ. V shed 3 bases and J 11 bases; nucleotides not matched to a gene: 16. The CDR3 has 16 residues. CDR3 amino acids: CASSSREREGYNEQYF. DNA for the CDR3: TGCGCCAGCAGCTCCCGGGAGCGGGAGGGATACAATGAGCAGTACTTC.

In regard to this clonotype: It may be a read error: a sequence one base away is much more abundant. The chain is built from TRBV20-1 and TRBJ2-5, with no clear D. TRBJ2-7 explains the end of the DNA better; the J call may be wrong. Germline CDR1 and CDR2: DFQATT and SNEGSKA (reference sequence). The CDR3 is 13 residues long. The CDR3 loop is CSAGVPRTPEQYF. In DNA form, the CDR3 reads TGCAGTGCTGGAGTCCCCCGGACGCCCGAGCAGTACTTC.

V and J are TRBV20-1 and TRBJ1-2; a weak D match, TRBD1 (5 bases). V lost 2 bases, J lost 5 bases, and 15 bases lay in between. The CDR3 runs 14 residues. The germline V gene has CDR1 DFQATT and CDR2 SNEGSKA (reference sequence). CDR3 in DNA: TGCAGTGCTAGATCTTTCAGGGAGGGATATGGCTACACCTTC. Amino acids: CSARSFREGYGYTF.

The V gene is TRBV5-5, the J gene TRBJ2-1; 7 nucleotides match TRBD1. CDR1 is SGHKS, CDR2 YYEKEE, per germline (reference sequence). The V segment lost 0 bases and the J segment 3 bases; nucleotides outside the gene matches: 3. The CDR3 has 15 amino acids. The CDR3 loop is CASSLEGAGYNEQFF. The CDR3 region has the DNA TGTGCCAGCAGCTTGGAGGGGGCTGGCTACAATGAGCAGTTCTTC. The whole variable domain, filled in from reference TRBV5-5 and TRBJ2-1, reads DAGVTQSPTHLIKTRGQQVTLRCSPISGHKSVSWYQQVLGQGPQFIFQYYEKEERGRGNFPDRFSARQFPNYSSELNVNALLLGDSALYLCASSLEGAGYNEQFFGPGTRLTVL.

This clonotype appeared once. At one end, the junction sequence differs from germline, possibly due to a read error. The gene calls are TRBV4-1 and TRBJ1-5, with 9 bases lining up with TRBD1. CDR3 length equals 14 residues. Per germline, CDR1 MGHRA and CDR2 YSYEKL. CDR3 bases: TGCACCAGCAGTCAGACAGGGGGTCATCAGCCCCAGCATTTT. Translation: CTSSQTGGHQPQHF.

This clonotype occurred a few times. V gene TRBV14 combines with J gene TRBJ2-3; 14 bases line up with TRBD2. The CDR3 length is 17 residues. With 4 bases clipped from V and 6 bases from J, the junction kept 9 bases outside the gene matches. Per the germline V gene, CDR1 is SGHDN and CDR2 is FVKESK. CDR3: CASSPTGLAGARDTQYF. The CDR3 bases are TGTGCCAGCAGCCCCACGGGACTAGCGGGAGCTAGGGATACGCAGTATTTT.

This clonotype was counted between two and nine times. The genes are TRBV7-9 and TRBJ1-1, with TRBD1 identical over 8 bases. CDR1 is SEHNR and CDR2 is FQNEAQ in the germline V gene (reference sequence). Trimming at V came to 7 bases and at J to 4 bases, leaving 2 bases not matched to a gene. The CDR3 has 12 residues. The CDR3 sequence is CASTDRGTEAFF. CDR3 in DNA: TGTGCCAGCACCGACAGGGGCACTGAAGCTTTCTTT.

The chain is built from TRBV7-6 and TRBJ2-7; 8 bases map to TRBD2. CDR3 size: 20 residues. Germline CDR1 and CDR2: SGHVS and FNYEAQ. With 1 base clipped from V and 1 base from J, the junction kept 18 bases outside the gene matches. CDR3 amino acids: CASSLDPSQELAGASYEQYF. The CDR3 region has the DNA TGTGCCAGCAGCTTAGATCCATCTCAGGAGCTAGCGGGCGCTTCCTACGAGCAGTACTTC.

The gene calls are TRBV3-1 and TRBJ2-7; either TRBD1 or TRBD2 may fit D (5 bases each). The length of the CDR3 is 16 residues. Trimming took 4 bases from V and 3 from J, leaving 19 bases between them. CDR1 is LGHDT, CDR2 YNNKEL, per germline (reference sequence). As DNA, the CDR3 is TGTGCCAGCAGCCTAGGGGAGACAGTAAGGATCTACGAGCAGTACTTC. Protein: CASSLGETVRIYEQYF.

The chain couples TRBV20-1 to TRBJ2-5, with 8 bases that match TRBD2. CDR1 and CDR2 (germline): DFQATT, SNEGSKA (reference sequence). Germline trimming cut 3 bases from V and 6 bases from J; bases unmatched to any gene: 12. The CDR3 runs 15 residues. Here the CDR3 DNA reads TGCAGTGCTAGTGTCGAGGCTAGCGGGCGTCAGACCCAGTACTTC. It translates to CSASVEASGRQTQYF.

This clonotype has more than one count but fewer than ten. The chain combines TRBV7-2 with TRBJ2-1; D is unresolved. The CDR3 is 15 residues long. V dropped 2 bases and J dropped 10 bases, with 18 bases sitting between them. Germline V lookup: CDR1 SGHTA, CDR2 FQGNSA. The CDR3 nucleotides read TGTGCCAGCAGCTTATACATCTCGGACCATGGGGAGCAGTTCTTC. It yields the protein CASSLYISDHGEQFF.

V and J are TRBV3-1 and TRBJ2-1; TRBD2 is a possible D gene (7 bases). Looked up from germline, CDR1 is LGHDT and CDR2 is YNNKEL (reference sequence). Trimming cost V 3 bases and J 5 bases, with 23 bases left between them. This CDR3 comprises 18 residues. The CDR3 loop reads CASSHGGASPIADNEQFF. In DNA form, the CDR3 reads TGTGCCAGCAGCCATGGGGGGGCTAGTCCCATAGCCGACAATGAGCAGTTCTTC.

For the CDR3, the DNA is TGTGCCAGCTCACGCGCTGCCGGGGGACGGGACTATGGCTACACCTTC. Amino acids: CASSRAAGGRDYGYTF. This sequence joins TRBV18 and TRBJ1-2, with D perhaps matching TRBD1 (5 bases). CDR3 size: 16 residues. Trimming cost V 4 bases and J 3 bases, with 18 bases left between them. CDR1 KGHSH and CDR2 LQKENI come from the germline V gene.

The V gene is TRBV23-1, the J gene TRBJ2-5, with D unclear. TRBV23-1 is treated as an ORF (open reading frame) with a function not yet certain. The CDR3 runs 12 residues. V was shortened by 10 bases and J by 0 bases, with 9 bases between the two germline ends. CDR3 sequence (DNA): TGCGCCACCCCGGATAACCAAGAGACCCAGTACTTC. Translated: CATPDNQETQYF.

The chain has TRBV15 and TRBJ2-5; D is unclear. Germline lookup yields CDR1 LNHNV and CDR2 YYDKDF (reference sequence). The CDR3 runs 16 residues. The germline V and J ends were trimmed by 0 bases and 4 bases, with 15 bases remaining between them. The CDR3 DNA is TGTGCCACCAGCAGAGATACTGAGTCAAGGGCAGAGACCCAGTACTTC. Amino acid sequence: CATSRDTESRAETQYF.

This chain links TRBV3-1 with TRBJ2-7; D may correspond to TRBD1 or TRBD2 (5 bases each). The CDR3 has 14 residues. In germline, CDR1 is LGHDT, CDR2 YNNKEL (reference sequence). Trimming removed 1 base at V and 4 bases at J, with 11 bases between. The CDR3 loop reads CASSQVGGLYEQYF. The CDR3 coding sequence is TGTGCCAGCAGCCAAGTTGGGGGTTTGTACGAGCAGTACTTC.

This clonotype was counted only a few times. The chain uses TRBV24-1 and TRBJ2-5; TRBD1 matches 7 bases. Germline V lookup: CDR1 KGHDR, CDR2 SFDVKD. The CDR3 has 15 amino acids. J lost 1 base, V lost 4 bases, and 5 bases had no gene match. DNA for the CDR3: TGTGCCACCAGTGACCCAAGACAGGGCCAAGAGACCCAGTACTTC. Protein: CATSDPRQGQETQYF.

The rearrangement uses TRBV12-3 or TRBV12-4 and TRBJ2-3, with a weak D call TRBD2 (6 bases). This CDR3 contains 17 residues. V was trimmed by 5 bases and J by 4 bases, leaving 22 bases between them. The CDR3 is CASSGIWTIGSSDTQYF. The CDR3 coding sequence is TGTGCCAGCAGTGGGATTTGGACTATCGGGAGTTCAGATACGCAGTATTTT.